Listed below are T cell receptor beta chains from one sample, sequenced in a study of glioma-infiltrating T cells after dendritic cell vaccination. Produced via immunoSEQ multiplex PCR; TCRdb's table is partial and in-frame only. The sample consists of 95,000 to 110,000 clones, 80% to 90% of them appearing once. The sample was blood, taken before dendritic cell vaccination. The receptor set was obtained from a human donor with glioblastoma. CDR3s include the opening cysteine and the closing phenylalanine or tryptophan. A D gene is named only where the DNA matches it firmly. Clone sizes are given selectively: once, few, many, or a class where the clone is expanded.

j_call | clone_size | d_call | v_call | cdr3_aa | cdr3_nt
TRBJ1-5 | NA | NA | TRBV30 | CAWSRTASQPQHF | TGTGCCTGGAGCCGAACTGCAAGTCAGCCCCAGCATTTT
TRBJ2-4 | NA | NA | TRBV27 | CASSFRNAKNIQYF | TGTGCCAGCAGTTTCAGGAACGCCAAAAACATTCAGTACTTC
TRBJ2-1 | NA | TRBD2 | TRBV4-1 | CASSQGLASEQFF | TGCGCCAGCAGCCAAGGACTAGCATCCGAGCAGTTCTTC
TRBJ1-1 | NA | TRBD1 | TRBV7-2 | CASSFETGYTEAFF | TGTGCCAGCAGCTTTGAGACAGGGTACACTGAAGCTTTCTTT
TRBJ2-3 | NA | NA | TRBV2 | CASPMTETDTQYF | TGTGCCAGCCCGATGACAGAGACAGATACGCAGTATTTT
TRBJ1-6 | NA | NA | TRBV5-6 | CASSLGTNRDNSPLHF | TGTGCCAGCAGCTTGGGAACCAATCGCGATAATTCACCCCTCCACTTT
TRBJ1-5 | NA | NA | TRBV6-5 | CASSYDFNQPQHF | TGTGCCAGCAGTTACGACTTCAATCAGCCCCAGCATTTT
TRBJ1-5 | NA | TRBD1 | TRBV5-4 | CASSLGGDQPQHF | TGTGCCAGCAGCTTAGGGGGCGATCAGCCCCAGCATTTT
TRBJ2-2 | few | TRBD2 | TRBV12-5 | CASGLRASGGGGNTGELFF | TGTGCTAGTGGTTTGAGGGCTAGCGGGGGGGGCGGGAACACCGGGGAGCTGTTTTTT
TRBJ1-1 | few | NA | TRBV7-2 | CASSLSREAEAFF | TGTGCCAGCAGCTTGAGTCGGGAAGCTGAAGCTTTCTTT
TRBJ2-3 | NA | TRBD2 | TRBV5-4 | CASRLAGVFSDTQYF | TGTGCCAGCAGGCTAGCGGGGGTGTTTTCAGATACGCAGTATTTT
TRBJ1-2 | NA | TRBD1 | TRBV9 | CASSVGGQGYGYTF | TGTGCCAGCAGCGTAGGCGGACAGGGGTATGGCTACACCTTC
TRBJ2-3 | NA | NA | TRBV6-1 | CASSPKTVRTQYF | TGTGCCAGCAGCCCAAAAACGGTCCGAACGCAGTATTTT
TRBJ1-1 | NA | TRBD1 | TRBV27 | CASSLLEGADTEAFF | TGTGCCAGCAGTTTATTGGAGGGGGCGGACACTGAAGCTTTCTTT
TRBJ1-4 | NA | NA | TRBV25-1 | CASSEFGSHEKLFF | TGTGCCAGCAGTGAATTTGGGAGTCATGAAAAACTGTTTTTT
TRBJ2-5 | NA | TRBD1 | TRBV19 | CASSIGTGVTETQYF | TGTGCCAGTAGTATAGGGACAGGGGTCACAGAGACCCAGTACTTC
TRBJ2-3 | NA | NA | TRBV13 | CASSLGYGERTDTQYF | TGTGCCAGCAGCTTAGGATACGGGGAACGCACAGATACGCAGTATTTT
TRBJ2-5 | NA | NA | TRBV18 | CASREGQETQYF | TGTGCCAGCCGGGAAGGGCAAGAGACCCAGTACTTC
TRBJ1-2 | NA | NA | TRBV7-6 | CASSLVEGGYGYTF | TGTGCCAGCAGCTTAGTGGAGGGCGGCTATGGCTACACCTTC
TRBJ1-6 | NA | NA | TRBV6-5 | CASSYGAGINSPLHF | TGTGCCAGCAGTTACGGCGCAGGGATTAATTCACCCCTCCACTTT
TRBJ1-2 | once | NA | TRBV18 | CASSRGGGLYGYTF | TGTGCCAGCTCTCGCGGCGGGGGCCTCTATGGCTACACCTTC
TRBJ2-3 | NA | TRBD2 | TRBV5-1 | CASSRGLSGGEADTQYF | TGCGCCAGCAGCCGTGGACTGAGCGGGGGGGAGGCAGATACGCAGTATTTT
TRBJ1-5 | NA | NA | TRBV4-1 | CASSQGGGPRGNQPQHF | TGCGCCAGCAGCCAAGGGGGGGGTCCTCGGGGCAATCAGCCCCAGCATTTT
TRBJ2-7 | NA | TRBD1 | TRBV9 | CASSRRDRPDYEQYF | TGTGCCAGCAGCAGACGGGACAGACCCGATTACGAGCAGTACTTC
TRBJ2-7 | NA | TRBD1 | TRBV19 | CASSPRQGISQSYEQYF | TGTGCCAGTAGTCCTCGACAGGGTATCAGTCAATCCTACGAGCAGTACTTC
TRBJ2-7 | NA | TRBD1 | TRBV11-1 | CASSEGTAHYEQYF | TGTGCCAGCAGCGAGGGGACAGCACACTACGAGCAGTACTTC
TRBJ2-7 | NA | TRBD1 | TRBV28 | CASSGVGTGKNEQYF | TGTGCCAGCTCCGGCGTCGGGACAGGGAAAAACGAGCAGTACTTC
TRBJ2-7 | NA | NA | TRBV25-1 | CASSPGDGEQYF | TGTGCCAGCAGCCCAGGGGATGGAGAGCAGTACTTC